The rows below give T cell receptor beta chains drawn from one sample of a study of cytomegalovirus exposure and HLA in healthy donors. Libraries were prepared by immunoSEQ multiplex PCR; TCRdb keeps only in-frame clonotypes and omits some of them. The sample includes approximately 100,000 clones, roughly 71% of them seen just once. Sequencing used PBMCs. The receptors here all came from a woman aged 40 to 49 in good health and CMV-seronegative. CDR3s include the opening cysteine and the closing phenylalanine or tryptophan. Fields, in order: V gene, D gene, clone size, J gene, CDR3 DNA, CDR3 protein. A D gene is named only where the DNA matches it firmly. Only part of the rows carry a size: once, few, many, or a class if the clone is expanded.

>TRBV19|TRBD1|-|TRBJ1-1
TGTGCCAGTACCTCGAACAGGGGTAGGTATCTCGACACTGAAGCTTTCTTT
CASTSNRGRYLDTEAFF
>TRBV9|TRBD1|-|TRBJ1-2
TGTGCCAGCAGCGCGCGACAGGGTAACTATGGCTACACCTTC
CASSARQGNYGYTF
>TRBV19|-|-|TRBJ1-5
TGTGCCAGTAGCATGGACAGCTATAGCAATCAGCCCCAGCATTTT
CASSMDSYSNQPQHF
>TRBV9|-|-|TRBJ1-1
TGTGCCAGCAGCCCCGGGGGGTTTTCTGAAGCTTTCTTT
CASSPGGFSEAFF
>TRBV19|TRBD2|-|TRBJ2-1
TGTGCCAGTAGTTCCCCGTGGACTAGCGGGGGGGAGATAACCAACAATGAGCAGTTCTTC
CASSSPWTSGGEITNNEQFF
>TRBV19|-|-|TRBJ1-6
TGTGCCAGTAGTACGGTTTCCTATAATTCACCCCTCCACTTT
CASSTVSYNSPLHF
>TRBV7-3|-|-|TRBJ1-6
TGTGCCAGCAGCTTACAAAATAATTCACCCCTCCACTTT
CASSLQNNSPLHF
>TRBV7-2|-|once|TRBJ1-1
TGTGCCAGCAGCTTAGATGGGGAGATGAACACTGAAGCTTTCTTT
CASSLDGEMNTEAFF
>TRBV5-4|-|-|TRBJ1-1
TGTGCCAGCAGCTTGGGCGGGGGAGCTTTCTTT
CASSLGGGAFF
>TRBV11-2|-|-|TRBJ2-7
TGTGCCAGCAGCTACGCCAGGGTCCCTTCCTACGAGCAGTACTTC
CASSYARVPSYEQYF
>TRBV10-2|-|-|TRBJ1-3
TGCGCCAGCAGTGTACGGGGAAACACCATATATTTT
CASSVRGNTIYF
>TRBV6-5|TRBD1|-|TRBJ2-7
TGTGCCAGCAGTCCCCCCGGACAGGCCTCCTACGAGCAGTACTTC
CASSPPGQASYEQYF
>TRBV25-1|-|few|TRBJ2-3
TGTGCCAGCAGTGACCCCACCGGAGTACTAGAGGGCACAGATACGCAGTATTTT
CASSDPTGVLEGTDTQYF
>TRBV7-3|-|-|TRBJ2-5
TGTGCCAGCAGCTTAAGCGGTCTCCAAGGAGAGACCCAGTACTTC
CASSLSGLQGETQYF
>TRBV5-5|-|-|TRBJ2-7
TGTGCCAGCAGCGGGGCCTCCTACGAGCAGTACTTC
CASSGASYEQYF
>TRBV6-4|TRBD1|few|TRBJ1-6
TGTGCCAGCAGGATGACAGGGAGCTCCTATAATTCACCCCTCCACTTT
CASRMTGSSYNSPLHF
>TRBV5-4|-|-|TRBJ2-2
TGTGCCAGCAGCTTCGTAGGGGCATCCGGGGAGCTGTTTTTT
CASSFVGASGELFF